The clone carrying this T cell receptor (beta chain) was observed a few times. Its specificity is unknown. These data are taken from a study of T cell clonotyping in hematopoietic cell transplantation. General study results and limits: Graft donor and pretransplant recipient Inverse Simpson Index values predicted broader posttransplant TCR diversity.

Some clones are missing from TCRdb's copy, which holds only in-frame ones; the method was immunoSEQ multiplex PCR. The repertoire holds some 29,000 clones, with roughly 90% as singletons. V dropped 5 bases and J dropped 4 bases, with 14 bases sitting between them. Germline CDR1 and CDR2: PRHDT and FYEKMQ (reference sequence). The CDR3 has 14 amino acids. This sequence was found in a female patient between 50 and 60 years old who had an allogeneic stem cell transplant from a related donor, so the T cells may come from the graft donor. Some clones in this sample may be carry-over from other donors' samples. Sequences were derived from PBMCs, sampled 100 days after allogeneic stem cell transplant. This chain links TRBV13 with TRBJ1-2, with D uncertain. DNA of the CDR3: TGTGCCAGCAGCCGGACTCTGAGGCGCTATGGCTACACCTTC. Its translation is CASSRTLRRYGYTF.